The 15 T cell receptor beta chains reported below all come from one sample, sequenced in a study of Ad26.COV2.S vaccination and SARS-CoV-2 variants. Clones were sequenced by immunoSEQ multiplex PCR, and TCRdb holds only the in-frame ones, with some missing. The repertoire has hundreds of thousands of clones, about 86% of them found once; the top ten carry around a tenth. The treatment denotes: 19 received Ad26.COV2.S at low or high dose, single or two shots; 5 received placebo; per-sample allocation not given. The study sampled participants on day 63 after the first vaccine or placebo injection. Sequenced material: peripheral blood, taken in a trial of Ad26.COV2.S vaccine versus placebo. These receptors came from a person between 18 and 65 years old who received the Ad26.COV2.S COVID-19 vaccine or a placebo.

This clone was observed once. The rearrangement joins TRBV4-3 to TRBJ1-6; D is unclear. V was clipped by 4 bases and J by 6 bases, with 19 bases between them. Germline V gene data show CDR1 as LGHNA and CDR2 as YSLEER. This CDR3 spans 17 amino acids. CDR3 in DNA: TGCGCCAGCAGCCTCAAGGATACGGGTTTGGGTAATTCACCCCTCCACTTT. It encodes CASSLKDTGLGNSPLHF.

The chain joins TRBV9 to TRBJ2-7; the D is unclear. The V and J ends lost 0 bases and 0 bases respectively, with 7 bases between them. Germline V gene lookup returns CDR1 SGDLS and CDR2 YYNGEE. CDR3 length: 14 residues. The CDR3 spells CASSVGVTSYEQYF. For the CDR3, the DNA is TGTGCCAGCAGCGTAGGGGTCACCTCCTACGAGCAGTACTTC.

The J gene is TRBJ2-4, the V gene TRBV5-6; D ambiguous. This CDR3 has 12 amino acids. CDR1 is SGHDT and CDR2 is YYEEEE in the germline V gene. With 3 bases removed from V and 9 bases from J, the gap between germline ends came to 10 bases. CDR3: CASSSGPGIQYF. DNA of the CDR3: TGTGCCAGCAGCTCAGGACCCGGCATTCAGTACTTC.

The chain uses TRBV9 and TRBJ1-5, with D unresolved. The CDR3 is 17 residues long. V shed 0 bases and J shed 0 bases, with 13 bases lying between them. CDR1 SGDLS and CDR2 YYNGEE come from the germline V gene. Here the CDR3 reads CASSVELDSNSNQPQHF. CDR3 nucleotide sequence: TGTGCCAGCAGCGTAGAGCTCGATAGTAATAGCAATCAGCCCCAGCATTTT.

This chain joins TRBV24-1 and TRBJ1-1; 10 bases map to TRBD1. The CDR3 covers 15 residues. With 5 bases clipped from V and 5 bases from J, the junction kept 7 bases outside the gene matches. Germline V gene lookup returns CDR1 KGHDR and CDR2 SFDVKD. The CDR3 DNA is TGTGCCACCAGTGGCCGTGACAGGGGGCATACTGAAGCTTTCTTT. Translation: CATSGRDRGHTEAFF.

This sequence joins TRBV30 and TRBJ2-3; the match to TRBD2 covers 10 bases. CDR1 is GTSNPN, CDR2 SVGIG, per germline (reference sequence). J lost 0 bases, V lost 1 base, and 4 bases had no gene match. This CDR3 region has 16 residues. CDR3 DNA sequence: TGTGCCTGGAGTGCGGGACTAGCGCCGAGCACAGATACGCAGTATTTT. Translated: CAWSAGLAPSTDTQYF.

The chain carries TRBV28 and TRBJ1-2; D is unclear. Germline V gene sequence: CDR1 MDHEN, CDR2 SYDVKM. V was pared by 3 bases and J by 0 bases, with 11 bases between. The CDR3 has 15 residues. CDR3 coding DNA: TGTGCCAGCAGTTTTATGAGTATACCTAACTATGGCTACACCTTC. Amino acids: CASSFMSIPNYGYTF.

The V and J genes are TRBV2 and TRBJ2-2; 14 nucleotides agree with TRBD2. Trimming cost V 4 bases and J 7 bases; bases outside gene matches: 2. CDR3 length: 15 residues. The germline V gene encodes CDR1 SNHLY and CDR2 FYNNEI. CDR3 coding DNA: TGTGCCAGCAGTGCGGGACTAGCGGGAGTCGGGGAGCTGTTTTTT. Its translation is CASSAGLAGVGELFF.

The chain uses TRBV11-2 and TRBJ2-5, with TRBD1 matching 7 bases. The germline V gene has CDR1 SGHAT and CDR2 FQNNGV. The CDR3 has 13 amino acids. V trimming: 5 bases; J trimming: 5 bases; junction bases outside the gene matches: 5. Here the CDR3 reads CASSPQGSETQYF. CDR3 nucleotides: TGTGCCAGCAGCCCACAGGGGTCTGAGACCCAGTACTTC.

The genes are TRBV7-2 and TRBJ2-1; TRBD1 aligns across 9 bases. The germline CDR1 and CDR2 sequences are SGHTA and FQGNSA. The CDR3 runs to 15 residues. The junction had 9 bases not matched to a gene; V was cut back by 8 bases and J by 4 bases. The CDR3 loop is CASRRPGQGYNEQFF. The CDR3 DNA is TGTGCCAGCCGCAGGCCGGGACAGGGATACAATGAGCAGTTCTTC.

V and J are TRBV29-1 and TRBJ1-2; no clear D. V lost 2 bases to trimming and J lost 4 bases, with 8 bases between them. Germline V gene sequence: CDR1 SQVTM, CDR2 ANQGSEA. The CDR3 spans 12 residues. In DNA, the CDR3 is TGCAGCGTTGAACTATACGGCTATGGCTACACCTTC. It codes for CSVELYGYGYTF. The full variable domain, with the rest looked up from reference TRBV29-1 and TRBJ1-2, is SAVISQKPSRDICQRGTSLTIQCQVDSQVTMMFWYRQQPGQSLTLIATANQGSEATYESGFVIDKFPISRPNLTFSTLTVSNMSPEDSSIYLCSVELYGYGYTFGSGTRLTVV.

The V and J genes are TRBV5-1 and TRBJ2-5; TRBD1 matches at 7 bases. Trimming removed 5 bases from V and 3 bases from J; junction bases left unmatched: 7. This CDR3 has 14 amino acids. The germline V gene encodes CDR1 SGHRS and CDR2 YFSETQ. CDR3 in DNA: TGCGCCAGCAGTTTCCTAGGGACAGAAGAGACCCAGTACTTC. This gives the protein CASSFLGTEETQYF. The complete variable domain, with remaining parts taken from reference TRBV5-1 and TRBJ2-5, reads KAGVTQTPRYLIKTRGQQVTLSCSPISGHRSVSWYQQTPGQGLQFLFEYFSETQRNKGNFPGRFSGRQFSNSRSEMNVSTLELGDSALYLCASSFLGTEETQYFGPGTRLLVL.

The chain couples TRBV9 to TRBJ2-7; D gene uncertain. With 3 bases removed from V and 0 bases from J, the gap between germline ends came to 10 bases. Germline V gene lookup returns CDR1 SGDLS and CDR2 YYNGEE. This CDR3 spans 14 amino acids. CDR3 residues: CASSAGLSSYEQYF. The CDR3 DNA reads as TGTGCCAGCAGCGCCGGCCTCAGCTCCTACGAGCAGTACTTC.

This clone was seen a handful of times. The chain combines TRBV18 with TRBJ1-3, with D possibly TRBD1 on 5 matching bases. V lost 3 bases and J 0 bases, leaving 6 bases between the germline ends. The CDR3 sequence is 14 residues long. Germline CDR1 reads KGHSH; CDR2 reads LQKENI. Here the CDR3 DNA reads TGTGCCAGCTCACCGACAGACTCTGGAAACACCATATATTTT. It translates to CASSPTDSGNTIYF.

The genes are TRBV2 and TRBJ2-7; 8 bases align to TRBD1. The germline V gene has CDR1 SNHLY and CDR2 FYNNEI. This CDR3 contains 17 residues. The junction had 18 bases not matched to a gene; V was cut back by 7 bases and J by 4 bases. For the CDR3, the DNA is TGTGCCAGCACCTCACTCGGACAGGGTCAACTTAGGTACGAGCAGTACTTC. Amino acids: CASTSLGQGQLRYEQYF. Using reference TRBV2 and TRBJ2-7 for the parts outside the CDR3, the full variable domain is EPEVTQTPSHQVTQMGQEVILRCVPISNHLYFYWYRQILGQKVEFLVSFYNNEISEKSEIFDDQFSVERPDGSNFTLKIRSTKLEDSAMYFCASTSLGQGQLRYEQYFGPGTRLTVT.